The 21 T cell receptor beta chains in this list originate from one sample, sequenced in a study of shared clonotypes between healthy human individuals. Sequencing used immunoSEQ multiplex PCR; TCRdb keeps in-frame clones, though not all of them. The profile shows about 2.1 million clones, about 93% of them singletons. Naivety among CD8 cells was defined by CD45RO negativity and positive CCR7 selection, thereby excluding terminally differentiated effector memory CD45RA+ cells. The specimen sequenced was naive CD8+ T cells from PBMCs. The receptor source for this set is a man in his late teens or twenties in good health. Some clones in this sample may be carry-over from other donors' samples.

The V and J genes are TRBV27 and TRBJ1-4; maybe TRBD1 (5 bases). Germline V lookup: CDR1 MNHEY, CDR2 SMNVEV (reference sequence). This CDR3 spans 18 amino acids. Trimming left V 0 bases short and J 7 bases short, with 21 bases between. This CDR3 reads CASSLSSRDANLGEKLFF. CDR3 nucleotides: TGTGCCAGCAGTTTATCGTCCCGGGACGCAAACTTAGGTGAAAAACTGTTTTTT.

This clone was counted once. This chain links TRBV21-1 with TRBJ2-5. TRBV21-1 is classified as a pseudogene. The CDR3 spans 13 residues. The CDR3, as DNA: TGTGCCAGCAGCAAAGAGGAAACGTCCCCCCAGTACTTC. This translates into CASSKEETSPQYF.

The CDR3 DNA sequence: TGTGCCAGCAGTGACAGTTGGGCAGGGGGCGACTATGGCTACACCTTC. It is translated as CASSDSWAGGDYGYTF. The rearrangement uses TRBV6-1 and TRBJ1-2, with 8 bases matching TRBD1. The CDR3 totals 16 residues. The V gene's germline CDR1 is MNHNS and CDR2 SASEGT. Trimming cost V 3 bases and J 3 bases; bases outside gene matches: 9.

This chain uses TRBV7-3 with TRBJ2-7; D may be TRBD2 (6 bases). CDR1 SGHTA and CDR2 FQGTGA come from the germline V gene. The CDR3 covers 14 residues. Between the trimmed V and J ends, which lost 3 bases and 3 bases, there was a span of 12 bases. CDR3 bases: TGTGCCAGCAGCTTCGGCGGGATCGGCTACGAGCAGTACTTC. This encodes CASSFGGIGYEQYF.

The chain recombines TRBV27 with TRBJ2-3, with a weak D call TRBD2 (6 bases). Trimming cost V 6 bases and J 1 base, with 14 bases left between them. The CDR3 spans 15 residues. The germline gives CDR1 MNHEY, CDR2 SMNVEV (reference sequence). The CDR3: CASSPGRGGTDTQYF. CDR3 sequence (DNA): TGTGCCAGCAGCCCAGGGCGGGGAGGCACAGATACGCAGTATTTT.

CDR3 in amino acids: CASSPGGGTGTSIYEQYF. In DNA form, the CDR3 reads TGTGCCAGCAGCCCGGGAGGGGGGACAGGCACGTCTATCTACGAGCAGTACTTC. The rearrangement joins TRBV7-8 to TRBJ2-7; D may correspond to TRBD1 or TRBD2 (8 bases each). The CDR3 contains 18 residues. Germline CDR1 SGHVS, CDR2 FQNEAQ. V was cut by 5 bases and J by 3 bases, with 26 bases left in between.

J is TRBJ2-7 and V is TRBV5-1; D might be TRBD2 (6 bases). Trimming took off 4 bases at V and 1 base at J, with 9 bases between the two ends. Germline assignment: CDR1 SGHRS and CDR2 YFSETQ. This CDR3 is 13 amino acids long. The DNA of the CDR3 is TGCGCCAGCAGCGATCGGGGGTCCTACGAGCAGTACTTC. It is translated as CASSDRGSYEQYF.

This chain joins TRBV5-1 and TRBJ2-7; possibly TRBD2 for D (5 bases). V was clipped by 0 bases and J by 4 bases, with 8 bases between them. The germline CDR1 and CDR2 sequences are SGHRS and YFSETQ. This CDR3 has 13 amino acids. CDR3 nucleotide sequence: TGCGCCAGCAGCTTGGGGGAGCGTTACGAGCAGTACTTC. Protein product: CASSLGERYEQYF.

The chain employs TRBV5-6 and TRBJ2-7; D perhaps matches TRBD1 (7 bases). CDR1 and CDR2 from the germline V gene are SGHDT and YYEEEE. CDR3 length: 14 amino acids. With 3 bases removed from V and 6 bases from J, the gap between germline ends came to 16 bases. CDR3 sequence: CASSYPHQGGEQYF. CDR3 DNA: TGTGCCAGCAGCTATCCCCACCAGGGGGGCGAGCAGTACTTC.

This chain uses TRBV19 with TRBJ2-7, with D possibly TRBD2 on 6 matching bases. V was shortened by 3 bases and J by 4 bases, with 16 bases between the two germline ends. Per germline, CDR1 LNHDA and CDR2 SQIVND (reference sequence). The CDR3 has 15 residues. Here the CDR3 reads CASSILSGGKYEQYF. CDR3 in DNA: TGTGCCAGTAGTATTCTCAGCGGCGGGAAGTACGAGCAGTACTTC.

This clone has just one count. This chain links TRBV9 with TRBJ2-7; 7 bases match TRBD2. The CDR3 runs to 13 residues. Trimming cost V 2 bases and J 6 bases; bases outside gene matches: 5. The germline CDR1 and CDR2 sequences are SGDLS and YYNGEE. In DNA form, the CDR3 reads TGTGCCAGCAGCGTTGGGACTAACACCGAGCAGTACTTC. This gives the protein CASSVGTNTEQYF. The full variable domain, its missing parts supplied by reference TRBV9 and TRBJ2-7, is DSGVTQTPKHLITATGQRVTLRCSPRSGDLSVYWYQQSLDQGLQFLIQYYNGEERAKGNILERFSAQQFPDLHSELNLSSLELGDSALYFCASSVGTNTEQYFGPGTRLTVT.

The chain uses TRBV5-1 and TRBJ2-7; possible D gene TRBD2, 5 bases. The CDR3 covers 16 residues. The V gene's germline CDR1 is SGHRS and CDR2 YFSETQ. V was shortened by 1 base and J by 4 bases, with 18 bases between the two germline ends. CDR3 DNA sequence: TGCGCCAGCAGCTTGCTAGGCGCGGGTAATGTGTACGAGCAGTACTTC. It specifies CASSLLGAGNVYEQYF.

The CDR3 spells CASSLTGLSTEAFF. CDR3 sequence (DNA): TGTGCCAGCAGCTTAACGGGTCTGAGCACCGAAGCTTTCTTT. V and J are TRBV7-3 and TRBJ1-1; D is undetermined. The V end lost 0 bases, the J end lost 8 bases, and 13 bases lay between the germline ends. Germline V gene data show CDR1 as SGHTA and CDR2 as FQGTGA. The CDR3 extends over 14 amino acids.

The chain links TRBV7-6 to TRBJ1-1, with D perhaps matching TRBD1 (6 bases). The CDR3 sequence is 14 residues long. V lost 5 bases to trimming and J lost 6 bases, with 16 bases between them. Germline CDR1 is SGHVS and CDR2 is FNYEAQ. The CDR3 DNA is TGTGCCAGCAGCCCCGGCCCGGACAGCTCTGAAGCTTTCTTT. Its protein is CASSPGPDSSEAFF.

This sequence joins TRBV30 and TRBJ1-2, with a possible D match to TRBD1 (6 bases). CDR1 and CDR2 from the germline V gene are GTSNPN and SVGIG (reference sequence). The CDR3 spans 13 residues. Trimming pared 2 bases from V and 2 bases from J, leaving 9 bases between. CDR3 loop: CAWSSDRNYGYTF. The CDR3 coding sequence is TGTGCCTGGAGTTCCGACAGGAACTATGGCTACACCTTC.

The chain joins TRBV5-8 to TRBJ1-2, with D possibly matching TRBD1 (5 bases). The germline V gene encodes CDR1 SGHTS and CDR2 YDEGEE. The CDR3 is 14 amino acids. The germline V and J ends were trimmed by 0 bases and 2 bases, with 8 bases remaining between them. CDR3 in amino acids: CASSLDRSNYGYTF. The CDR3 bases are TGTGCCAGCAGCTTGGACAGGTCGAACTATGGCTACACCTTC.

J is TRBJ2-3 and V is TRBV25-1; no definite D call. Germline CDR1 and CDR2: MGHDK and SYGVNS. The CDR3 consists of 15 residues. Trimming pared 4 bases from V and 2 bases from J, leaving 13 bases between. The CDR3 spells CASSGIYSLTDTQYF. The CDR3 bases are TGTGCCAGCAGTGGAATTTACTCCCTCACAGATACGCAGTATTTT.

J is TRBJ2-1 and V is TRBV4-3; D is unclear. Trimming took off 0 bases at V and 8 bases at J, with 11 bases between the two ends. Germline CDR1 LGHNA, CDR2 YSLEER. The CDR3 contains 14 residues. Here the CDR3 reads CASSQDKGGDEQFF. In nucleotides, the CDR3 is TGCGCCAGCAGCCAAGATAAGGGTGGGGATGAGCAGTTCTTC.

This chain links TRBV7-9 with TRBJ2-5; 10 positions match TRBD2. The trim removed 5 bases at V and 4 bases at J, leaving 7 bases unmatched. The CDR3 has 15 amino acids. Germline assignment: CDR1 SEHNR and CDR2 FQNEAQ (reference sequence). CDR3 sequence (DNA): TGTGCCAGCAGCATCTCTAGCGGGAGTCGAGAGACCCAGTACTTC. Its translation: CASSISSGSRETQYF.

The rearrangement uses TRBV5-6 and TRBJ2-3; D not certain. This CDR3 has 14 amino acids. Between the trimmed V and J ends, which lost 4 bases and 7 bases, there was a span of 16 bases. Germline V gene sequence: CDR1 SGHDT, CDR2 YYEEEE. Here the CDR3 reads CASSPGLGLHTQYF. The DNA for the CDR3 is TGTGCCAGCAGCCCGGGTCTAGGCCTACATACGCAGTATTTT.

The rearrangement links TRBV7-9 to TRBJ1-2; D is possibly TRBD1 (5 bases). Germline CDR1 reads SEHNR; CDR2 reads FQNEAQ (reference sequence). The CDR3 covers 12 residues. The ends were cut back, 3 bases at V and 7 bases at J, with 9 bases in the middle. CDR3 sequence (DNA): TGTGCCAGCAGCTTGGGGGTTACTGGCTACACCTTC. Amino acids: CASSLGVTGYTF.